The 23 T cell receptor beta chains listed next were all sequenced from one sample in a study of cytomegalovirus exposure and HLA in healthy donors. Both 60 Vbeta primers and 13 Jbeta primers went into the PCR. Repertoires were generated with immunoSEQ multiplex PCR, while TCRdb's copy carries only in-frame clones and drops some. Among 150,000 or so clones listed, approximately 80% were seen once. Sequenced input: PBMCs. These receptors came from a woman aged 18-29 years in good health and CMV-seronegative.

This clone is a singleton in its sample. V and J are TRBV27 and TRBJ2-2, with 11 bases aligning to TRBD2. V gave up 6 bases and J gave up 2 bases; unmatched junction bases: 5. Germline V gene data show CDR1 as MNHEY and CDR2 as SMNVEV (reference sequence). This CDR3 spans 16 amino acids. The DNA of the CDR3 is TGTGCCAGCAGCCCACTAGCGGGAGTTAACACCGGGGAGCTGTTTTTT. Protein sequence: CASSPLAGVNTGELFF.

The chain combines TRBV5-6 with TRBJ2-1; D gene ambiguous. The CDR3 loop spans 14 amino acids. Germline values: CDR1 SGHDT, CDR2 YYEEEE. V lost 0 bases to trimming and J lost 4 bases, with 8 bases between them. The CDR3 sequence: CASSLDLLYNEQFF. The CDR3 bases are TGTGCCAGCAGCTTGGATCTCCTTTACAATGAGCAGTTCTTC.

CDR3 protein: CAGSAGGTYNEQFF. CDR3 nucleotides: TGTGCCGGTAGCGCGGGAGGGACCTACAATGAGCAGTTCTTC. V gene TRBV6-1 combines with J gene TRBJ2-1; 9 bases are shared with TRBD2. CDR1 is MNHNS and CDR2 is SASEGT in the germline V gene. CDR3 length: 14 residues. V lost 11 bases and J lost 2; bases outside the gene matches: 7.

The chain recombines TRBV15 with TRBJ2-1; 9 nucleotides match TRBD2. The trim removed 0 bases at V and 9 bases at J, leaving 9 bases unmatched. This CDR3 spans 16 amino acids. Germline-derived CDR1 and CDR2 are LNHNV and YYDKDF (reference sequence). CDR3 region: CATSRELAGPRGEQFF. DNA for the CDR3: TGTGCCACCAGCAGAGAACTAGCGGGTCCTCGTGGTGAGCAGTTCTTC.

This clone was counted between two and nine times. The J gene is TRBJ2-1, the V gene TRBV2; 10 nucleotides align to TRBD2. The CDR3 is 13 amino acids. Germline assignment: CDR1 SNHLY and CDR2 FYNNEI. Trimming at V came to 3 bases and at J to 10 bases, leaving 3 bases not matched to a gene. The CDR3, as DNA: TGTGCCAGCAGTGAGATTAGCGGGAGGGAGCAGTTCTTC. Translation gives CASSEISGREQFF.

This clone showed up just once. The chain couples TRBV11-2 to TRBJ1-3; 8 positions agree with TRBD1. This CDR3 is 15 amino acids long. Germline values: CDR1 SGHAT, CDR2 FQNNGV. V was pared by 6 bases and J by 4 bases, with 8 bases of the junction left unmatched. CDR3 DNA sequence: TGTGCCAGCAGACGACTGACAGGGGCCGGAAACACCATATATTTT. Translated: CASRRLTGAGNTIYF.

The chain recombines TRBV28 with TRBJ2-1; TRBD1 aligns across 8 bases. Germline lookup yields CDR1 MDHEN and CDR2 SYDVKM. J gave up 2 bases and V 4 bases, and 4 bases lay outside the gene matches. The CDR3 totals 15 residues. Here the CDR3 reads CASSSRDRTYNEQFF. DNA for the CDR3: TGTGCCAGCAGTTCCCGGGACAGGACCTACAATGAGCAGTTCTTC.

This rearrangement joins TRBV29-1 to TRBJ2-5; unclear D gene. The J call may be in error: the DNA end matches TRBJ2-7 better. The CDR3 is 11 residues long. Germline-derived CDR1 and CDR2 are SQVTM and ANQGSEA. CDR3 protein: CREPGIYEQYF. CDR3 nucleotides: TGCAGGGAGCCCGGCATCTACGAGCAGTACTTC.

This clone has just one count. This chain connects TRBV28 to TRBJ2-5; 12 positions match TRBD2. The J call is uncertain, as TRBJ2-7 better fits the DNA end. The V gene's germline CDR1 is MDHEN and CDR2 SYDVKM. The CDR3 totals 17 residues. The CDR3 here is CASSSPGTSGPSYEQYF. Here the CDR3 DNA reads TGTGCCAGCAGTTCCCCCGGGACTAGCGGGCCGTCCTACGAGCAGTACTTC.

The rearrangement joins TRBV5-1 to TRBJ1-2; D possibly corresponds to TRBD1 (5 bases). The CDR3 runs 14 residues. V was clipped by 0 bases and J by 4 bases, with 10 bases between them. CDR1 is SGHRS, CDR2 YFSETQ, per germline. The CDR3 here is CASSLDGAPYGYTF. DNA for the CDR3: TGCGCCAGCAGCTTGGATGGGGCTCCCTATGGCTACACCTTC.

The chain combines TRBV12-5 with TRBJ1-5; 9 nucleotides align to TRBD1. With V trimmed by 6 bases and J by 4 bases, 4 bases remained unmatched. The CDR3 runs 14 residues. Germline CDR1 LGHNT, CDR2 FRNRAP. CDR3 protein: CASGPDRGNQPQHF. CDR3 sequence (DNA): TGTGCTAGTGGCCCCGACAGGGGGAATCAGCCCCAGCATTTT. The whole variable domain, remainder taken from reference TRBV12-5 and TRBJ1-5, is DARVTQTPRHKVTEMGQEVTMRCQPILGHNTVFWYRQTMMQGLELLAYFRNRAPLDDSGMPKDRFSAEMPDATLATLKIQPSEPRDSAVYFCASGPDRGNQPQHFGDGTRLSIL.

The chain links TRBV19 to TRBJ1-2, with 7 bases matching TRBD1. This CDR3 region has 17 residues. Germline assignment: CDR1 LNHDA and CDR2 SQIVND (reference sequence). With 2 bases clipped from V and 4 bases from J, the junction kept 13 bases outside the gene matches. The CDR3 here is CASSIFQGDALFYGYTF. CDR3 coding DNA: TGTGCCAGTAGTATATTTCAGGGGGATGCTCTTTTCTATGGCTACACCTTC. Combining the CDR3 with reference TRBV19 and TRBJ1-2 gives the whole variable domain DGGITQSPKYLFRKEGQNVTLSCEQNLNHDAMYWYRQDPGQGLRLIYYSQIVNDFQKGDIAEGYSVSREKKESFPLTVTSAQKNPTAFYLCASSIFQGDALFYGYTFGSGTRLTVV.

This clone was seen once. The rearrangement links TRBV15 to TRBJ2-1; D remains unclear. The V gene's germline CDR1 is LNHNV and CDR2 YYDKDF (reference sequence). Between the trimmed V and J ends, which lost 1 base and 10 bases, there was a span of 11 bases. The CDR3 loop spans 13 amino acids. The CDR3 loop is CATSRVFFREQFF. The CDR3 bases are TGTGCCACCAGCAGAGTTTTCTTCAGGGAGCAGTTCTTC.

The chain carries TRBV21-1 and TRBJ2-7; the DNA was not used to check the table's D call, TRBD1. TRBV21-1 is recorded as a pseudogene. CDR3 length: 14 residues. In DNA form, the CDR3 reads TGTGCCAGCAGCACGACAGGGAGCTCCTACGAGCAGTACTTC. Its protein product is CASSTTGSSYEQYF.

The gene calls are TRBV4-3 and TRBJ1-2, with TRBD1 identical over 7 bases. The ends lost 11 bases at V and 3 bases at J; junction bases unmatched: 3. The germline gives CDR1 LGHNA, CDR2 YSLEER. The CDR3 is 11 residues long. For the CDR3, the DNA is TGCGCCGTTGACAGGGACTATGGCTACACCTTC. It encodes CAVDRDYGYTF.

The chain joins TRBV21-1 to TRBJ2-7; the listed D gene, TRBD1, was not tested against the DNA. TRBV21-1 is a pseudogene segment. The CDR3 totals 14 residues. The chain's CDR3 is CASRRGQGAYEQYF. The CDR3 DNA is TGTGCCAGCAGGCGTGGACAGGGGGCGTACGAGCAGTACTTC.

The chain carries TRBV21-1 and TRBJ1-1; the D call in the table, TRBD1, was not verified against the DNA. TRBV21-1 is described as a pseudogene. The CDR3 runs 14 residues. The CDR3 bases are TGTGCCAGCAGCAAACCCCCTAAGGACAGGGGAGCTTTCTTT. Its protein product is CASSKPPKDRGAFF.

CDR3 DNA sequence: TGTGCCACCAGCAGAGGGGACAGGGACCAAGAGACCCAGTACTTC. Translated, it gives CATSRGDRDQETQYF. The V and J genes are TRBV15 and TRBJ2-5; 9 nucleotides match TRBD1. CDR3 size: 15 residues. J lost 0 bases, V lost 1 base, and 0 bases had no gene match. CDR1 is LNHNV and CDR2 is YYDKDF in the germline V gene (reference sequence). The variable domain in full, with the rest retrieved from reference TRBV15 and TRBJ2-5, is DAMVIQNPRYQVTQFGKPVTLSCSQTLNHNVMYWYQQKSSQAPKLLFHYYDKDFNNEADTPDNFQSRRPNTSFCFLDIRSPGLGDTAMYLCATSRGDRDQETQYFGPGTRLLVL.

The chain employs TRBV28 and TRBJ2-7; 7 bases align to TRBD1. V was pared by 6 bases and J by 0 bases, with 11 bases of the junction left unmatched. The germline V gene encodes CDR1 MDHEN and CDR2 SYDVKM. The CDR3 loop spans 16 amino acids. Written as DNA, the CDR3 is TGTGCCAGCAGATACTTTCTTGACAGGGACTCCTACGAGCAGTACTTC. Residues: CASRYFLDRDSYEQYF.

The gene calls are TRBV11-3 and TRBJ1-4, with a weak D call TRBD1 (5 bases). Germline CDR1 SGHNT, CDR2 YENEEA. The CDR3 covers 15 residues. Trimming cost V 5 bases and J 2 bases, with 12 bases left between them. The CDR3 DNA is TGTGCCAGCAGCGCCGACAGTTCTACTAATGAAAAACTGTTTTTT. Amino acid sequence: CASSADSSTNEKLFF.

The chain carries TRBV4-2 and TRBJ1-5; 8 bases agree with TRBD1. The CDR3 loop spans 16 amino acids. Germline V gene lookup returns CDR1 LGHNA and CDR2 YNFKEQ. J gave up 0 bases and V 3 bases, and 4 bases lay outside the gene matches. CDR3 nucleotides: TGTGCCAGCAGCCAGGGGACAGGTTCTAGCAATCAGCCCCAGCATTTT. The encoded protein is CASSQGTGSSNQPQHF.

This clone was recorded a few times. A junction end diverges from the germline sequence, so it may reflect a read error. DNA of the CDR3: TGTTCCAGCAGCTTAGTAGCGGGGGCCTACGAGCAGTACTTC. Translated, it gives CSSSLVAGAYEQYF. V gene TRBV7-9 combines with J gene TRBJ2-7, with 9 bases fitting TRBD2. Germline lookup yields CDR1 SEHNR and CDR2 FQNEAQ (reference sequence). The CDR3 has 14 residues.

This clone was counted only a few times. This chain links TRBV20-1 with TRBJ1-2, with a weak D call TRBD1 (5 bases). This CDR3 comprises 11 residues. V lost 8 bases, J lost 7 bases, and 14 bases lay in between. Germline V gene sequence: CDR1 DFQATT, CDR2 SNEGSKA (reference sequence). This CDR3 reads CSKVTGFGYTF. CDR3 nucleotide sequence: TGCAGTAAAGTTACAGGTTTTGGCTACACCTTC.